These T cell receptor beta chains were read from a single sample in a study of T-cell memory formation after mild COVID-19. From the 5' RACE reads, TCRdb called clonotypes with MiXCR, one entry per CDR3 protein. The data show about 560,000 distinct CDR3 sequences, about 20% seen once. The source material was PBMCs or a T cell subset sorted from them (not recorded which). The origin of the receptors is an adult woman who had mild COVID-19 (a few samples of this study predate the infection). Cell type and time point are not known. Both conserved end residues are part of each CDR3. The order of the fields is V gene, D gene, J gene, clone size, CDR3 protein, CDR3 DNA. D genes are given only for firm matches. Rows give clone size only sometimes, using once, few, many, or a class for an expanded clone.

>TRBV29-1|TRBD2|TRBJ2-7|few
CSVRTSGRYEQYF
TGCAGCGTCCGGACTAGCGGGAGATACGAGCAGTACTTC
>TRBV5-1|NA|TRBJ1-2|NA
CASSLTTEAIYGYTF
TGCGCCAGCAGCTTGACGACAGAAGCTATTTATGGCTACACCTTC
>TRBV3-1|NA|TRBJ1-1|many
CASSPSLQYTVAFF
TGTGCCAGCAGCCCCTCATTACAGTACACTGTGGCTTTCTTT
>TRBV12-3/TRBV12-4|TRBD1|TRBJ1-1|NA
CASSSARISRDRGLDTEAFF
TGTGCCAGCAGTTCTGCCCGGATCTCCCGGGACAGGGGCCTAGACACTGAAGCTTTCTTT
>TRBV7-3|NA|TRBJ2-1|few
CASSDMGLGEQFF
TGTGCCAGCAGCGACATGGGACTGGGTGAGCAGTTCTTC
>TRBV9|NA|TRBJ2-3|NA
CASSVAGGDTQYF
TGTGCCAGCAGCGTAGCGGGTGGTGATACGCAGTATTTT
>TRBV27|NA|TRBJ2-3|few
CASSLIGGGTDTQYF
TGTGCCAGCAGTCTGATTGGGGGTGGGACAGATACGCAGTATTTT
>TRBV6-2/TRBV6-3|NA|TRBJ2-1|NA
CASSGGGRNEQFF
TGTGCCAGCAGCGGAGGTGGGAGGAATGAGCAGTTCTTC
>TRBV5-1|NA|TRBJ2-7|many
CASSSAQPPYEQYF
TGCGCCAGCAGCTCGGCGCAACCCCCCTACGAGCAGTACTTC
>TRBV12-3/TRBV12-4|NA|TRBJ1-2|many
CASSFASGYTF
TGTGCCAGCAGTTTTGCCTCTGGCTACACCTTC
>TRBV24-1|TRBD2|TRBJ2-4|NA
CATSDSAGGIYNIQYF
TGTGCCACCAGTGATTCGGCGGGAGGGATTTATAACATTCAGTACTTC
>TRBV7-9|TRBD1|TRBJ1-2|few
CASSPRQGTDYGYTF
TGTGCCAGCAGCCCTAGACAGGGGACTGACTATGGCTACACCTTC
>TRBV29-1|NA|TRBJ1-2|NA
CSVESGEGYGYTF
TGCAGCGTTGAGTCAGGGGAGGGCTATGGCTACACCTTC
>TRBV24-1|NA|TRBJ2-1|few
CATSDHPYSEQFF
TGTGCCACCAGTGACCACCCCTACAGTGAGCAGTTCTTC
>TRBV23-1|NA|TRBJ2-1|NA
CASSQWPWDTDDEQFF
TGCGCCAGCAGTCAATGGCCCTGGGACACTGACGATGAGCAGTTCTTC
>TRBV18|NA|TRBJ2-1|many
CASSPRGSSYNEQFF
TGTGCCAGCAGCCCTCGGGGTAGCTCCTACAATGAGCAGTTCTTC
>TRBV12-3/TRBV12-4|TRBD1|TRBJ1-5|NA
CASSLEPGGQPQHF
TGTGCCAGCAGTTTAGAGCCAGGGGGGCAGCCCCAGCATTTT
>TRBV12-3/TRBV12-4|NA|TRBJ2-6|NA
CASRPDRLAWPSGANVLTF
TGTGCCAGCAGGCCCGACAGGTTAGCGTGGCCCTCTGGGGCCAACGTCCTGACTTTC
>TRBV11-3|TRBD1|TRBJ1-1|NA
CASSYARQGAGTEAFF
TGTGCCAGCAGCTACGCCCGACAGGGGGCCGGGACTGAAGCTTTCTTT
>TRBV20-1|NA|TRBJ2-5|NA
CSAKGLGQTQYF
TGCAGTGCTAAAGGACTGGGACAGACCCAGTACTTC
>TRBV12-3/TRBV12-4|NA|TRBJ2-7|NA
CASTKSMREQYF
TGTGCCAGCACCAAATCAATGCGGGAGCAGTACTTC
>TRBV19|NA|TRBJ1-1|NA
CASSLGSPGRTEAFF
TGTGCCAGTAGCCTGGGCAGCCCCGGTAGGACTGAAGCTTTCTTT
>TRBV19|TRBD2|TRBJ2-1|NA
CASSIDSGRRNEQFF
TGTGCCAGTAGTATAGATAGCGGGAGGCGCAATGAGCAGTTCTTC
>TRBV29-1|TRBD2|TRBJ2-3|NA
CSVAGTSGGETQYF
TGCAGCGTAGCCGGGACTAGCGGGGGGGAAACGCAGTATTTT
>TRBV3-1|TRBD2|TRBJ2-1|few
CASSQTGGGSYNEQFF
TGTGCCAGCAGCCAAACGGGGGGTGGGTCCTACAATGAGCAGTTCTTC
>TRBV4-3|TRBD2|TRBJ2-7|NA
CASSPGPSGTYEQYF
TGCGCCAGCAGCCCCGGTCCTAGCGGGACCTACGAGCAGTACTTC
>TRBV27|TRBD1|TRBJ1-6|NA
CASRKTGLSSPLHF
TGTGCCAGCAGAAAGACAGGGCTGAGCTCACCCCTCCACTTT
>TRBV12-3/TRBV12-4|NA|TRBJ2-3|many
CASSLVQGGPDTQYF
TGTGCCAGCAGTTTAGTACAGGGTGGCCCAGATACGCAGTATTTT
>TRBV11-2|TRBD2|TRBJ2-5|few
CASSSPDGRGRKTQYF
TGTGCCAGCAGCTCGCCGGACGGGAGGGGGAGAAAGACCCAGTACTTC
>TRBV12-3/TRBV12-4|NA|TRBJ1-1|NA
CASRGDNTEAFF
TGTGCCAGCAGGGGGGATAACACTGAAGCTTTCTTT
>TRBV27|TRBD2|TRBJ2-5|NA
CASRSLAVKETQYF
TGTGCCAGCAGATCACTAGCGGTCAAAGAGACCCAGTACTTC
>TRBV19|NA|TRBJ2-3|NA
CASRGASTDTQYF
TGTGCCAGTAGGGGTGCTAGCACAGATACGCAGTATTTT
>TRBV5-1|NA|TRBJ2-7|NA
CASSLTTPGFSQYF
TGCGCCAGCAGCTTAACGACTCCAGGGTTCTCGCAGTACTTC
>TRBV6-1|NA|TRBJ2-5|few
CATSWETQYF
TGTGCCACCTCTTGGGAGACCCAGTACTTC
>TRBV20-1|TRBD1|TRBJ2-5|NA
CSARDYRGQETQYF
TGCAGTGCTAGGGACTACAGGGGGCAGGAGACCCAGTACTTC
>TRBV7-8|NA|TRBJ2-3|NA
CASSPSFTQYF
TGTGCCAGCAGCCCAAGCTTTACGCAGTATTTT
>TRBV2|NA|TRBJ2-5|few
CASRRSSRSGETQYF
TGTGCCAGCAGGCGGTCCTCACGCAGCGGTGAGACCCAGTACTTC
>TRBV30|NA|TRBJ1-3|NA
CAWSGQSVAGNTIYF
TGTGCCTGGAGCGGCCAGTCTGTCGCTGGAAACACCATATATTTT
>TRBV20-1|NA|TRBJ1-4|many
CSALSGNSLSLFF
TGCAGTGCTCTATCCGGCAATTCCCTCAGCCTGTTTTTT
>TRBV9|NA|TRBJ1-5|NA
CASSPDGQRNQPQHF
TGTGCCAGCAGCCCAGACGGCCAGCGCAATCAGCCCCAGCATTTT
>TRBV20-1|TRBD2|TRBJ2-5|NA
CSAISGRGSETQYF
TGCAGTGCTATAAGCGGGAGGGGATCGGAGACCCAGTACTTC
>TRBV27|TRBD1|TRBJ2-1|NA
CASSSPGQGAGGEQFF
TGTGCCAGCAGTTCCCCGGGACAGGGGGCTGGGGGTGAGCAGTTCTTC
>TRBV12-3/TRBV12-4|TRBD1|TRBJ2-7|few
CASRSTGKSSYEQYF
TGTGCCAGCAGGTCGACAGGGAAGAGCTCCTACGAGCAGTACTTC
>TRBV3-1|NA|TRBJ2-1|few
CASSAPKRDNEQFF
TGTGCCAGCAGCGCACCCAAAAGGGACAATGAGCAGTTCTTC
>TRBV18|NA|TRBJ1-2|few
CASSPPVSGTGGYGYTF
TGTGCCAGCTCACCACCGGTTTCAGGGACTGGGGGCTATGGCTACACCTTC
>TRBV4-1|TRBD2|TRBJ2-5|NA
CASSQAALAGGGRETQYF
TGCGCCAGCAGCCAAGCGGCGCTAGCGGGGGGCGGGCGAGAGACCCAGTACTTC
>TRBV7-9|NA|TRBJ1-1|few
CAEGRGTEAFF
TGTGCCGAGGGGCGCGGCACTGAAGCTTTCTTT
>TRBV2|NA|TRBJ1-2|NA
CASSVEGVGYGYTF
TGTGCCAGCAGTGTGGAGGGTGTGGGCTATGGCTACACCTTC
>TRBV2|NA|TRBJ2-1|few
CASSAGVREQFF
TGTGCCAGCAGCGCCGGGGTCAGGGAGCAGTTCTTC
>TRBV5-5|NA|TRBJ2-4|many
CASSRLGVYVTSAKNIQYF
TGTGCCAGCAGCCGGCTGGGGGTTTATGTCACATCAGCCAAAAACATTCAGTACTTC
>TRBV10-3|TRBD2|TRBJ2-5|NA
CASHPGVAGVLPPRETQYF
TGTGCCTCTCACCCTGGGGTAGCGGGAGTTCTTCCGCCTCGGGAGACCCAGTACTTC
>TRBV6-1|TRBD1|TRBJ1-1|NA
CASSGRQGSTEAFF
TGTGCCAGCAGTGGCCGACAGGGGAGCACTGAAGCTTTCTTT
>TRBV6-6|NA|TRBJ2-3|NA
CASSYSQGRTDTQYF
TGTGCCAGCAGTTACTCACAGGGACGCACAGATACGCAGTATTTT
>TRBV7-9|TRBD1|TRBJ2-2|few
CANDAGTGNTGELFF
TGTGCCAACGATGCCGGGACAGGGAACACCGGGGAGCTGTTTTTT
>TRBV3-1|TRBD1|TRBJ1-2|many
CASSPTGSNYGYTF
TGTGCCAGCAGTCCGACAGGGTCTAACTATGGCTACACCTTC
>TRBV6-6|NA|TRBJ2-7|NA
CASSPLGLATYEQYF
TGTGCCAGCAGTCCCCTGGGCCTAGCGACCTACGAGCAGTACTTC
>TRBV7-2|NA|TRBJ1-4|few
CASRTGTNEKLFF
TGTGCCAGCCGTACAGGGACTAATGAAAAACTGTTTTTT
>TRBV5-4|TRBD2|TRBJ2-3|few
CASSLGRARADTQYF
TGTGCCAGCAGCCTCGGGAGGGCCAGGGCAGATACGCAGTATTTT
>TRBV24-1|NA|TRBJ2-5|NA
CATALRTGTQYF
TGTGCCACCGCTCTCAGGACCGGGACCCAGTACTTC